Reported below is one TCR beta chain. Its antigen is not known. One end of the junction fails to match germline, which may point to a read error. This sample is drawn from a study of breast tumors, draining lymph nodes, adjacent tissues. Overall study results and limits: Luminal-like breast cancer showed significantly greater tumor-nontumor repertoire similarity than basal-like breast cancer did.

The germline gives CDR1 SEHNR, CDR2 FQNEAQ (reference sequence). The CDR3 length is 13 residues. TCRdb reprocessed the multiplex PCR reads with MiXCR, giving one entry per CDR3 protein. This table holds approximately 120,000 distinct CDR3 sequences, around 20% found once. Axillary draining lymph nodes of breast cancer patients supplied the node samples. The specimen was axillary lymph node tissue. This receptor was taken from a female donor with breast cancer. Some clones in this sample may be carry-over from other donors' samples. The chain links TRBV7-9 to TRBJ2-7; D remains unclear. The chain's CDR3 is CASCLLVPYEQYF. The CDR3, as DNA: TGCGCCAGCTGCTTATTAGTCCCCTACGAGCAGTACTTC.